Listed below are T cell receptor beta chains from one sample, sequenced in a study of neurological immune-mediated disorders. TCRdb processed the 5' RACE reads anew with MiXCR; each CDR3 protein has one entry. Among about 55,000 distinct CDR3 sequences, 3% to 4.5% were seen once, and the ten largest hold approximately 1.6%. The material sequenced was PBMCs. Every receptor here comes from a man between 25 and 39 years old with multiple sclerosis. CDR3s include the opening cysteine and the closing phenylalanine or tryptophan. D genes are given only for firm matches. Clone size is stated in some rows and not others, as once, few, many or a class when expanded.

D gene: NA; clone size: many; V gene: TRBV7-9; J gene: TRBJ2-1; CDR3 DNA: TGTGCCAGCAGCTTCGCGTCCACACAGGTCAATGAGCAGTTCTTC; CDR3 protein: CASSFASTQVNEQFF
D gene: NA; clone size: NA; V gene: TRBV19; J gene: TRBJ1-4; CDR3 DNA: TGTGCCAGTAGTATAGTCGGGCCGGCCGAAAAACTGTTTTTT; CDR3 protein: CASSIVGPAEKLFF
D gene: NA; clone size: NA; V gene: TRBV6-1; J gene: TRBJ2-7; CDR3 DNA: TGTGCCAGCAGTGGGGGACCGCCCTACGAGCAGTACTTC; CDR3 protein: CASSGGPPYEQYF
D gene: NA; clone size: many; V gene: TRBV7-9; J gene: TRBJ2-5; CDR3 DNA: TGTGCCAGCAGCTCCGGAATTAAGGGAGAGACCCAGTACTTC; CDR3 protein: CASSSGIKGETQYF
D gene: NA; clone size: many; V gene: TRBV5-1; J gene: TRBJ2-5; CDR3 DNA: TGCGCCAGCAGCCCTGGACGGGGGGAGACCCAGTACTTC; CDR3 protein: CASSPGRGETQYF
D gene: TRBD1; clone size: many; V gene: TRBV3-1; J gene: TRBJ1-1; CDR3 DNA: TGTGCCAGCAGCCAAGCAGACAGGGTGGCGGGGACTGAAGCTTTCTTT; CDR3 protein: CASSQADRVAGTEAFF
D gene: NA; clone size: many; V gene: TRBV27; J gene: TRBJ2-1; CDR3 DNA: TGTGCCAGCAGTTTCGGGACTCTCAATGAGCAGTTCTTC; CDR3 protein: CASSFGTLNEQFF
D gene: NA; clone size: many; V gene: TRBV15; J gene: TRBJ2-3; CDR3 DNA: TGTGCCACCAGCAAACTTGTCCGGGGTACGCAGTATTTT; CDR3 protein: CATSKLVRGTQYF
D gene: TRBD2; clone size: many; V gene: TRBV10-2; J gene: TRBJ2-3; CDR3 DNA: TGCGCCAGCGGACTAGCTCTACTCACAGATACGCAGTATTTT; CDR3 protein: CASGLALLTDTQYF
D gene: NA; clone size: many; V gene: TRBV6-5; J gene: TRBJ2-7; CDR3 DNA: TGTGCCAGCGGGGCCAGCCCAAGAGAGCAGTACTTC; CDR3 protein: CASGASPREQYF
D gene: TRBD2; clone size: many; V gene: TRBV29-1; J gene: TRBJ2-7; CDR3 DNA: TGCAGCGTTGAAAAGACTAGCAATTCCTACGAGCAGTACTTC; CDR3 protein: CSVEKTSNSYEQYF
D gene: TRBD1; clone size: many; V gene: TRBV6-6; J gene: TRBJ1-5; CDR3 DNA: TGTGCCAGCATAAATCCTGGGACAGGTAGCAATCAGCCCCAGCATTTT; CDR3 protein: CASINPGTGSNQPQHF
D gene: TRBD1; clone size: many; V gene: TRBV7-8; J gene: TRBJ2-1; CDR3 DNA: TGTGCCAGCAGCGCATACAGGGGGAATGAGCAGTTCTTC; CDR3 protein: CASSAYRGNEQFF
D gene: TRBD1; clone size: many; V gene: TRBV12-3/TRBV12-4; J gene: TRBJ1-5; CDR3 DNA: TGTGCCAGCAGTCAACAGGGGTTGGGGCAGCCCCAGAATTTT; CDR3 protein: CASSQQGLGQPQNF
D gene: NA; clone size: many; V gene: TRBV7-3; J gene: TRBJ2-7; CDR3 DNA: TGTGCCAGCAGCTTAAAGGCGGGACCCTATCCACCCTACGAGCAGTACTTC; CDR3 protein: CASSLKAGPYPPYEQYF
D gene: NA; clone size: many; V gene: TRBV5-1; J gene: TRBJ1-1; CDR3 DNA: TGCGCCAGCAGCCTTGGGGCAATGGCTGAAGCTTTCTTT; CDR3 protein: CASSLGAMAEAFF
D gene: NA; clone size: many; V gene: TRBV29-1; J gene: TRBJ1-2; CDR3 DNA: TGCAGCGTAAACCGGGGCCAAGCTAACTATGGCTACACCTTC; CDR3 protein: CSVNRGQANYGYTF
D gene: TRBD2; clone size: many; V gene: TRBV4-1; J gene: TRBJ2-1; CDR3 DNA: TGCGCCAGCAGCCAAGACGCCGCGGGGGGTGTCGATGAGCAGTTCTTC; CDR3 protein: CASSQDAAGGVDEQFF
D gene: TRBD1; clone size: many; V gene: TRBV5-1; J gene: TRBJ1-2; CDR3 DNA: TGCGCCAGCAGCTCCCAGGGACAGGGAAACTATGGCTACACCTTC; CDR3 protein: CASSSQGQGNYGYTF
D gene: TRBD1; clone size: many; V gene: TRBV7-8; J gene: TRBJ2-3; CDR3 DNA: TGTGCCAGCAGCTTAGCCTTGACAGGGTTCGGGGATACGCAGTATTTT; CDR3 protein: CASSLALTGFGDTQYF
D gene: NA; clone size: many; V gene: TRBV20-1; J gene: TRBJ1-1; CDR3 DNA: TGCAGTGCTAGCTCGGGACACGGGAACACTGAAGCTTTCTTT; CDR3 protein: CSASSGHGNTEAFF
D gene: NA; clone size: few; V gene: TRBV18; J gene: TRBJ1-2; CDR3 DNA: TGTGCCAGCTCACCAAATGTAGGCGGCGGGAGAGATGGCTACACCTTC; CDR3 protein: CASSPNVGGGRDGYTF
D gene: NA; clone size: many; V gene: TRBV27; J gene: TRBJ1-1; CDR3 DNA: TGTGCCAGCAGAAAACAGGGACAGAACACTGAAGCTTTCTTT; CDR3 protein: CASRKQGQNTEAFF
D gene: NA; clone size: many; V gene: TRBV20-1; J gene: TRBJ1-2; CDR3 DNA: TGCAGTGCAATGACAGCAACCTATGGCTACACCTTC; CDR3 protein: CSAMTATYGYTF
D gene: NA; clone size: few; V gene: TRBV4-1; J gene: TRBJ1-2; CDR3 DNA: TGCGCCAGCAGCCAGGACTTGGGGGGTCTTCAGGATGGCTACACCTTC; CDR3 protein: CASSQDLGGLQDGYTF
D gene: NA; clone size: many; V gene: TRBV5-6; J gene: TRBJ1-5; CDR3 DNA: TGTGCCAGCAGCTTGGTAGGGACCGGTCAGCCCCAGCATTTT; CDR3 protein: CASSLVGTGQPQHF
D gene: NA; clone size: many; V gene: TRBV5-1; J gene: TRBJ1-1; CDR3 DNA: TGCGCCAGCAGCTTGGGTCCAGGGGAGAACACTGAAGCTTTCTTT; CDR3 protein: CASSLGPGENTEAFF
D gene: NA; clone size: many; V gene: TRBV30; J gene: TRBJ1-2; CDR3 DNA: TGTGCCTCCACGAGCCCGGGGGCCGGCTATGGCTACACCTTC; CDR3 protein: CASTSPGAGYGYTF
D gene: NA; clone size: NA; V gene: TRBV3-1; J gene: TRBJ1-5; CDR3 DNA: TGTGCCAGCAGCCAGGGAGGGTTGAGCAATCAGCCCCAGCATTTT; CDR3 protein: CASSQGGLSNQPQHF
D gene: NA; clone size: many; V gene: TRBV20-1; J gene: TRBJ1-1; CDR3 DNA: TGCAGTGCTGAAAGGGGACTAGAAGCTTTCTTT; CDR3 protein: CSAERGLEAFF
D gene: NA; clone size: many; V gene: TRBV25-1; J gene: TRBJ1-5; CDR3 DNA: TGTGCCAGCAGCCCGACCGGGACAAACAATCAGCCCCAGCATTTT; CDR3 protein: CASSPTGTNNQPQHF
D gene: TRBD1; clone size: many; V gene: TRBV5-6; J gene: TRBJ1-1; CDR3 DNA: TGTGCCAGCAGCTTGGACAGGGGGAGAGATGAAGCTTTCTTT; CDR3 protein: CASSLDRGRDEAFF
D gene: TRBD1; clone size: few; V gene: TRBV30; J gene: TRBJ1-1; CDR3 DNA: TGTGCCTGGAGGCCCAGCTTAGGTGCACAGGGGACTGAAGCTTTCTTT; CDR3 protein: CAWRPSLGAQGTEAFF
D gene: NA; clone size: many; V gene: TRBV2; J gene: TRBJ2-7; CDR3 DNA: TGTGCCAGCATCATCGGACTGTGGGGCGAGCAGTACTTC; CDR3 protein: CASIIGLWGEQYF
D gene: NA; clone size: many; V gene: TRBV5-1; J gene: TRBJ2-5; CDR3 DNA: TGCGCCAGCAGCTTGGTGCCGAGCGGTTACCACCAAGAGACCCAGTACTTC; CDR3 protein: CASSLVPSGYHQETQYF
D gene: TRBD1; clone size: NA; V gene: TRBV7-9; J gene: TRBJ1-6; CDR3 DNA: TGTGCCAGCAGCTTACAGGGGGCGCGGGGCTTTTCGTCCCTCAACTTT; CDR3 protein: CASSLQGARGFSSLNF
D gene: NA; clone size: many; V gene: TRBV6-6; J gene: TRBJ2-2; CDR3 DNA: TGTGCCAGCAGTTACACCGGGCCTAGCACCGGGGAGCTGTTTTTT; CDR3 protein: CASSYTGPSTGELFF
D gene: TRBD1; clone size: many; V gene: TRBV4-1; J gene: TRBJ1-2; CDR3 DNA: TGCGCCAGCAGCCAGGAAGACAGGGGCGCGAACCTCTATGGCTACACCTTC; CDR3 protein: CASSQEDRGANLYGYTF
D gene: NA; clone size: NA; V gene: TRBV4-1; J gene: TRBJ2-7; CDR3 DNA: TGCGCCAGCAGCCAAACGCGGGGCTACGAGCAGTACTTC; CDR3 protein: CASSQTRGYEQYF
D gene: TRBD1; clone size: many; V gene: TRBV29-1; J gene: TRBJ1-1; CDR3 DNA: TGCAGCGTTGCCGGAGGGGGCAGGGGGCAGGGCACTGAAGCTTTCTTT; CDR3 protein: CSVAGGGRGQGTEAFF
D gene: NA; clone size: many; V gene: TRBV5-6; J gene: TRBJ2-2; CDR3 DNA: TGTGCCAGCAGCTTTGGGACGCCAGGGACCGGGGAGCTGTTTTTT; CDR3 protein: CASSFGTPGTGELFF